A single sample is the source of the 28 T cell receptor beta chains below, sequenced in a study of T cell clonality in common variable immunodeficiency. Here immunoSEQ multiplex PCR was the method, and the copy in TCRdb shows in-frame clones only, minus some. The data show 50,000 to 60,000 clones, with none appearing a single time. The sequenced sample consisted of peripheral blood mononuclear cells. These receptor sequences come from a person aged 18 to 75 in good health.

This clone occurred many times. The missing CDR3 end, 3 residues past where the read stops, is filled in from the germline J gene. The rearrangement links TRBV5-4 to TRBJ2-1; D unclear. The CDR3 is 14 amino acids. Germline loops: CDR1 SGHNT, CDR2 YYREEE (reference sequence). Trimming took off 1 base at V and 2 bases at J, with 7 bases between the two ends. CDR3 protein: CASSLYLTYNEQFF. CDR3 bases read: TGTGCCAGCAGCTTGTACCTAACCTACAATGAG. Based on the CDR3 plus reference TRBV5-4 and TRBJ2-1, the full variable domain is ETGVTQSPTHLIKTRGQQVTLRCSSQSGHNTVSWYQQALGQGPQFIFQYYREEENGRGNFPPRFSGLQFPNYSSELNVNALELDDSALYLCASSLYLTYNEQFFGPGTRLTVL.

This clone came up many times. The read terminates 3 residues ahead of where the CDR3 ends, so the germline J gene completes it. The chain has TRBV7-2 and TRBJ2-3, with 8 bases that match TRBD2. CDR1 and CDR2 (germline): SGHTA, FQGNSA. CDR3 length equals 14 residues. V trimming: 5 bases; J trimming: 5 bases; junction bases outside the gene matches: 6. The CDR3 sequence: CASSPSGRLDTQYF. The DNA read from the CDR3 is TGTGCCAGCAGCCCCAGCGGGAGATTAGATACG.

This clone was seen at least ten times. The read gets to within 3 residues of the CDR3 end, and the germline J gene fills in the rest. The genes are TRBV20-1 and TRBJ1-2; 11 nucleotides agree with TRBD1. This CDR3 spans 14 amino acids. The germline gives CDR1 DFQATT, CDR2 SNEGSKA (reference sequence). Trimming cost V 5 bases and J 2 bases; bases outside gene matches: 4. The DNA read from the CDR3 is TGCAGTGCTCGAGGGGACAGGGGGAACTATGGC. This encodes CSARGDRGNYG. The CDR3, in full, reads CSARGDRGNYGYTF.

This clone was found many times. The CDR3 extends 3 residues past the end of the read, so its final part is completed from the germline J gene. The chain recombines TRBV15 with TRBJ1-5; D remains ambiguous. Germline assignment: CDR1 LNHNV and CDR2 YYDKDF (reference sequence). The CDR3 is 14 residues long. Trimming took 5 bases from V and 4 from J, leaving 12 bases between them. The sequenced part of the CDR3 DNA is TGTGCCACCAGCGAAGAGGGCGGGAATCAGCCC. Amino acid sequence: CATSEEGGNQP. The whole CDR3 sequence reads CATSEEGGNQPQHF.

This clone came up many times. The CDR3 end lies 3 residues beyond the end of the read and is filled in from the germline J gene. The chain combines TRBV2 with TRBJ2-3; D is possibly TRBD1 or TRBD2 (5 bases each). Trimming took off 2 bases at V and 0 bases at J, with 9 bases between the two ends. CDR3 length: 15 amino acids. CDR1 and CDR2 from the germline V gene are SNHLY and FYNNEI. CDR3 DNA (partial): TGTGCCAGCAGTGAATTCGAGGGGAGCACAGATACG. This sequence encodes CASSEFEGSTDT. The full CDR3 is CASSEFEGSTDTQYF.

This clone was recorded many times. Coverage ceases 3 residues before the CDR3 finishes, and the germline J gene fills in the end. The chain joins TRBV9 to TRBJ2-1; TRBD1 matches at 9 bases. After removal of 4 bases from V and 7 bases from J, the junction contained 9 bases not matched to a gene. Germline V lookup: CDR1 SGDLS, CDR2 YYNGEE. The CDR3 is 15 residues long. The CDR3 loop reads CASSTTGGLGNEQFF. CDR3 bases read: TGTGCCAGCAGCACAACAGGGGGCTTAGGAAATGAG.

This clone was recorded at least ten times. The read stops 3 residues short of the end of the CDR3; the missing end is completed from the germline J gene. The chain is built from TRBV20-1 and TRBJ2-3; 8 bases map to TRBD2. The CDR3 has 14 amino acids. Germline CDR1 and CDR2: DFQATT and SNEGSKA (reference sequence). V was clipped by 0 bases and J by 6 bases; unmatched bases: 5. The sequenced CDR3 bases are TGCAGTGCTAGAGATAGCGGGAAGGTGGATACG. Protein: CSARDSGKVDT. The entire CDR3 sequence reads CSARDSGKVDTQYF.

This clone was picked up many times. The sequenced CDR3 bases are TGTGCCAGCAGTTTGATACTAGCGGGGGGAATGGGAGAGACC. Its translation: CASSLILAGGMGET. The full-length CDR3 reads as CASSLILAGGMGETQYF. The chain combines TRBV12-3 or TRBV12-4 with TRBJ2-5, with 12 bases that match TRBD2. The read stops 3 residues short of the end of the CDR3; the missing end is completed from the germline J gene. V shed 3 bases and J 4 bases; nucleotides not matched to a gene: 9. The CDR3 is 17 residues long.

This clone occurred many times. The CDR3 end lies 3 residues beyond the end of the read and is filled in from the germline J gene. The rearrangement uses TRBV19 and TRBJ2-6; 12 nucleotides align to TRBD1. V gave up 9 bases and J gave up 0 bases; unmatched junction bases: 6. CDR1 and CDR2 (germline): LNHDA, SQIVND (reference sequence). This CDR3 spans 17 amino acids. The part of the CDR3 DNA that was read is TGTGCCAGCAGTGGGGGACAGGGGGCCTCTGGGGCCAACGTC. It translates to CASSGGQGASGANV. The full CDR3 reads CASSGGQGASGANVLTF.

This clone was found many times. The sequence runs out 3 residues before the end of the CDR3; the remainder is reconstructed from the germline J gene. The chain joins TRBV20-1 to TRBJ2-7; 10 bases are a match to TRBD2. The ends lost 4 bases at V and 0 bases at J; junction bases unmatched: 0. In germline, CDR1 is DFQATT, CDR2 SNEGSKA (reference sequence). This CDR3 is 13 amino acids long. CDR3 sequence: CSATSGGSYEQYF. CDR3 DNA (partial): TGCAGTGCTACTAGCGGGGGCTCCTACGAG.

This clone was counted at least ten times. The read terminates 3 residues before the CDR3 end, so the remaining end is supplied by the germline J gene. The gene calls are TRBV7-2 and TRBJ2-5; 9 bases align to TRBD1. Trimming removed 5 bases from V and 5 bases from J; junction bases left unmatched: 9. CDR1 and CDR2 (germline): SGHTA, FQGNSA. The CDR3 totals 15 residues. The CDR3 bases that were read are TGTGCCAGCAGCCCTACAGGGGGCGTCGGGGAGACC. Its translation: CASSPTGGVGET. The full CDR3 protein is CASSPTGGVGETQYF.

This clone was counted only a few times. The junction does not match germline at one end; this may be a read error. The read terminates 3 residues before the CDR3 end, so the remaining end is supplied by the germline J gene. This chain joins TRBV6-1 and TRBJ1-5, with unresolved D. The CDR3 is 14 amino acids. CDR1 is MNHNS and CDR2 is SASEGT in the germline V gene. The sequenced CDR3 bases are TGTGCCAGCAGTGAGGACTTAAGCAATCGGCCC. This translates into CASSEDLSNRP. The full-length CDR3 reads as CASSEDLSNRPQHF.

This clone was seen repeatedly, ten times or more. Partial CDR3 DNA: TGTGCCAGCAACTCAGGACTCGCCCCCTACGAG. This codes for CASNSGLAPYE. The entire CDR3 protein is CASNSGLAPYEQYF. The chain couples TRBV7-9 to TRBJ2-7; a weak D match, TRBD2 (5 bases). From the germline J gene comes the end of the CDR3, since the read stops 3 residues before it. Trimming removed 7 bases from V and 2 bases from J, with 15 bases in between. This CDR3 region has 14 residues. The V gene's germline CDR1 is SEHNR and CDR2 FQNEAQ (reference sequence).

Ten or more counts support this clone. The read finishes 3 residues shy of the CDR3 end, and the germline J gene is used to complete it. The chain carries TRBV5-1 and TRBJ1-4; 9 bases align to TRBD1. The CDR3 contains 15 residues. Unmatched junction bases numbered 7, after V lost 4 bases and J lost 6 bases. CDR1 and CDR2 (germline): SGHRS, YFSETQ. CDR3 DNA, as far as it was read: TGCGCCAGCAGCAGAACACAGGGGGCGGATGAAAAA. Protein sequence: CASSRTQGADEK. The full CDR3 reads CASSRTQGADEKLFF.

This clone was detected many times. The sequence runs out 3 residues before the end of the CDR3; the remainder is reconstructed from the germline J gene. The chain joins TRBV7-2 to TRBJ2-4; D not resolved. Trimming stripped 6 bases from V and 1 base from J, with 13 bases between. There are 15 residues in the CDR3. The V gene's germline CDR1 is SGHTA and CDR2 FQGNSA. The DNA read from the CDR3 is TGTGCCAGCAGTAGGGCCGGAGTGGCCAAAAACATT. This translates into CASSRAGVAKNI. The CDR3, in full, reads CASSRAGVAKNIQYF.

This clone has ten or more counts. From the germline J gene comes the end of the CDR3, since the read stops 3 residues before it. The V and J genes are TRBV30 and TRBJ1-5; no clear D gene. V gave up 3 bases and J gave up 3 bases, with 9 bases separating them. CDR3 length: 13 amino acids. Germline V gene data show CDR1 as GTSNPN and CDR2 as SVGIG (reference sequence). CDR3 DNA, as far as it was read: TGTGCCTGGAGCTCGGGTCTCAATCAGCCC. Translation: CAWSSGLNQP. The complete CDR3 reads CAWSSGLNQPQHF.

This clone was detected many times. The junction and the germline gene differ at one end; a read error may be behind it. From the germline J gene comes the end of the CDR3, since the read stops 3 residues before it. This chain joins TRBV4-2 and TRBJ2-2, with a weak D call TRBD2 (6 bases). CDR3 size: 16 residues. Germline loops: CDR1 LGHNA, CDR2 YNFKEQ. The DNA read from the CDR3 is TGCGCCAGCAGCCAAGACCGGCGGGGAAACACCGGGGAG. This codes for CASSQDRRGNTGE. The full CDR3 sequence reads CASSQDRRGNTGELFF.

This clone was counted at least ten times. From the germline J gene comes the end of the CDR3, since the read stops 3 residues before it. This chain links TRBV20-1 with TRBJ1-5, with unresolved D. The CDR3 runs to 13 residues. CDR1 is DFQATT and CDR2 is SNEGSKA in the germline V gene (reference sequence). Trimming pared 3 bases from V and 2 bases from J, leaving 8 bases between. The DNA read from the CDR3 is TGCAGTGCTAGGAAGGGTGGCAATCAGCCC. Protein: CSARKGGNQP. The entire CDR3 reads CSARKGGNQPQHF.

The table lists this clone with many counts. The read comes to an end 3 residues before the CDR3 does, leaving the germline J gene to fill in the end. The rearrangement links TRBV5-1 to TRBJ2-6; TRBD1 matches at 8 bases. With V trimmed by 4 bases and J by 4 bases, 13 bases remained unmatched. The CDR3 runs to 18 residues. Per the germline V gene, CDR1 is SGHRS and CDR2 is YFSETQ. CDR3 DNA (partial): TGCGCCAGCAGCCCCGGACAGGGCTCGAACCTCGGGGCCAACGTC. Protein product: CASSPGQGSNLGANV. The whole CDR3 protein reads CASSPGQGSNLGANVLTF. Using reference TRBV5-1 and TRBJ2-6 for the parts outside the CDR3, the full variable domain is KAGVTQTPRYLIKTRGQQVTLSCSPISGHRSVSWYQQTPGQGLQFLFEYFSETQRNKGNFPGRFSGRQFSNSRSEMNVSTLELGDSALYLCASSPGQGSNLGANVLTFGAGSRLTVL.

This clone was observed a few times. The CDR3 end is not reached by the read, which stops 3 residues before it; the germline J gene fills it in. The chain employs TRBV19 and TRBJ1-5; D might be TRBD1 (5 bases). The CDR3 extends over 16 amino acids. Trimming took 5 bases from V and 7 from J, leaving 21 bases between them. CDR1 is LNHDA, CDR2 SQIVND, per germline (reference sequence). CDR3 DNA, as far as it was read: TGTGCCAGTAGTGCCTTACCCCAGGGCGGTCGACAGCCC. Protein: CASSALPQGGRQP. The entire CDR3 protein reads CASSALPQGGRQPQHF.

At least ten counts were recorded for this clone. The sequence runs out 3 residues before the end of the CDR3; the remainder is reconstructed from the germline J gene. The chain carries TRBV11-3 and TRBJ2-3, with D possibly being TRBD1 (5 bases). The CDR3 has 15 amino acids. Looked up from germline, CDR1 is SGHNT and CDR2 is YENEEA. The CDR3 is CASPTDLIGADTQYF. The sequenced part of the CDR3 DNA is TGTGCAAGTCCCACCGACCTTATAGGGGCAGATACG.

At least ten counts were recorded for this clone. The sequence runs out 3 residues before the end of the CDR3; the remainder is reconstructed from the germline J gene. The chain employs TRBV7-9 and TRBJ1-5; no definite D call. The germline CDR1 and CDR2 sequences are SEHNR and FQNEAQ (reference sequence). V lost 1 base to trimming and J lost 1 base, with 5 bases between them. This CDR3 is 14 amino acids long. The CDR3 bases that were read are TGTGCCAGCAGCTTAGACTCAAGCAATCAGCCC. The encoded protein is CASSLDSSNQP. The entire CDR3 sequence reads CASSLDSSNQPQHF.

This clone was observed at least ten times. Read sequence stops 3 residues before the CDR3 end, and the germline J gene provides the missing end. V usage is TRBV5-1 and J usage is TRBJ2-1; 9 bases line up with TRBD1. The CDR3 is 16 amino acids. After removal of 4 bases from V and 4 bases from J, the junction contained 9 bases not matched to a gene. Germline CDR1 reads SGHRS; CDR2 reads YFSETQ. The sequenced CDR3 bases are TGCGCCAGCAGCCTACCTACAGGGGGCCCGTACAATGAG. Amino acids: CASSLPTGGPYNE. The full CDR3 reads CASSLPTGGPYNEQFF.

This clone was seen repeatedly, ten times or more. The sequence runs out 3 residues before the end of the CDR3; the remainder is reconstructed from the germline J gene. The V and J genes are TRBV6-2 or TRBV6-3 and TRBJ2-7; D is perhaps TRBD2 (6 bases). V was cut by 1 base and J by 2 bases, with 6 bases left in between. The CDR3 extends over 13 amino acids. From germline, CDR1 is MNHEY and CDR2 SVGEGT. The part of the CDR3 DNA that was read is TGTGCCAGCAGTTACTTAGCGGCCTACGAG. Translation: CASSYLAAYE. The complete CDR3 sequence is CASSYLAAYEQYF.

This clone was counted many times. CDR3 in amino acids: CASSFFGGGNEQFF. The CDR3 bases that were read are TGTGCCAGCAGCTTTTTTGGCGGGGGCAATGAG. V gene TRBV5-8 combines with J gene TRBJ2-1; 7 nucleotides match TRBD2. The CDR3 end is not reached by the read, which stops 3 residues before it; the germline J gene fills it in. From germline, CDR1 is SGHTS and CDR2 YDEGEE. The CDR3 covers 14 residues. The V segment lost 2 bases and the J segment 6 bases; nucleotides outside the gene matches: 5.

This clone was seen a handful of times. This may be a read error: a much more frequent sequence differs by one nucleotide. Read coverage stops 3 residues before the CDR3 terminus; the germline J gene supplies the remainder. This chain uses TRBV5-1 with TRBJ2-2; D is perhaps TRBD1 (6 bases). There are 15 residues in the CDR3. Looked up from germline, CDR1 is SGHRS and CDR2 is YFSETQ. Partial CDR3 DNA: TGCGCCAGCAGCTACTACGGGACAAATAATGAAAAG. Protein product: CASSYYGTNNEK. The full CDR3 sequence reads CASSYYGTNNEKLFF.

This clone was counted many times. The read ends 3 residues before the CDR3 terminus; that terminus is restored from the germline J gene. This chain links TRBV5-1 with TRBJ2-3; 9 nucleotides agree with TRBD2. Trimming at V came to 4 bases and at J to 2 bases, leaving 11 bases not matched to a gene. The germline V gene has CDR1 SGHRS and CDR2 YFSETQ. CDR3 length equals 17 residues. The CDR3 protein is CASSPPGLAWDTDTQYF. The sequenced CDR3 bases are TGCGCCAGCAGCCCTCCAGGACTAGCGTGGGACACAGATACG.

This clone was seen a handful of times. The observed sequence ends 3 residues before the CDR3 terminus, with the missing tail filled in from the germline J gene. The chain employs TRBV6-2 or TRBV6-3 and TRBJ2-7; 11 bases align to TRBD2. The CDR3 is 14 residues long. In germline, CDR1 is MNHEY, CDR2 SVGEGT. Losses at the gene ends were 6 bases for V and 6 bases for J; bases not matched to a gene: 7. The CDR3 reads CASRRSGRAFEQYF. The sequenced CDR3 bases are TGTGCCAGCAGACGTAGCGGGAGGGCCTTCGAG.